Only a few counts were recorded for the clone carrying this T cell receptor beta chain. Germline V gene data show CDR1 as SEHNR and CDR2 as FQNEAQ (reference sequence). The CDR3 sequence is 15 residues long. V lost 1 base and J lost 0; bases outside the gene matches: 2. These data are taken from a study of blood T cells in healthy people across ages. With a J-beta primer mix and a sample-barcoded 5' primer, a second PCR ran 7 to 11 cycles. Every molecule of cDNA carried a tag from a template-switch adaptor with 12 random nucleotides. TCRdb analysed the 5' RACE reads with MiXCR anew, one entry per CDR3 protein. Among roughly 800,000 distinct CDR3 sequences listed, about 55% were seen once.

The receptor was derived from a man aged 80 or over in good health. The genes are TRBV7-9 and TRBJ1-2; 7 nucleotides align to TRBD1. Material: blood. For the CDR3, the DNA is TGTGCCAGCAGCTTAGGGGACAGCGCTAACTATGGCTACACCTTC. Translation: CASSLGDSANYGYTF.